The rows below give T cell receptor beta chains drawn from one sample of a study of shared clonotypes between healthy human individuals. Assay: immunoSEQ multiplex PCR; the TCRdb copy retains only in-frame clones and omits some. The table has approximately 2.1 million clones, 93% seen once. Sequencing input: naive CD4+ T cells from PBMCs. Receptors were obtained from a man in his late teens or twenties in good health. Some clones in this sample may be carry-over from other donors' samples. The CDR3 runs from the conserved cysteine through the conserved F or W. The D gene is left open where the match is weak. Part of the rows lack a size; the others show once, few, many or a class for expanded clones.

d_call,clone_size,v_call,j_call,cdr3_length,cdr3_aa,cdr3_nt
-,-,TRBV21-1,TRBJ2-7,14,CASSKAWAVYEQYF,TGTGCCAGCAGCAAAGCGTGGGCAGTCTACGAGCAGTACTTC
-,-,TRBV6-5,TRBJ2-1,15,CASSGYRGGSNEQFF,TGTGCCAGCAGTGGATACAGGGGGGGGTCCAATGAGCAGTTCTTC
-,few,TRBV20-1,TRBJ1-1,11,CSLWGNTEAFF,TGCAGTCTATGGGGGAACACTGAAGCTTTCTTT
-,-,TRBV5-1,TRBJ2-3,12,CASGASTDTQYF,TGCGCCAGCGGGGCATCCACAGATACGCAGTATTTT
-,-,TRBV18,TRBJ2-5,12,CASSPPQETQYF,TGTGCCAGCTCACCCCCTCAAGAGACCCAGTACTTC
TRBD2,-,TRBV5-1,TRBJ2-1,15,CASSQYTSGGNEQFF,TGCGCCAGCAGCCAATACACTAGCGGGGGAAATGAGCAGTTCTTC
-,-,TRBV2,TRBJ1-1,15,CASSLLRTANTEAFF,TGTGCCAGCAGCCTTCTCCGGACAGCGAACACTGAAGCTTTCTTT
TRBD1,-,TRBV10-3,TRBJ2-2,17,CAISEPFTGGNTGELFF,TGTGCCATCAGTGAGCCTTTTACAGGGGGGAACACCGGGGAGCTGTTTTTT
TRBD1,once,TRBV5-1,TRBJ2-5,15,CASSTGTGSGETQYF,TGCGCCAGCAGTACCGGGACAGGGAGCGGAGAGACCCAGTACTTC
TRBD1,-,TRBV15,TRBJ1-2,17,CATSSVSIQTGDYGYTF,TGTGCCACCAGCAGTGTTTCTATACAGACAGGGGACTATGGCTACACCTTC
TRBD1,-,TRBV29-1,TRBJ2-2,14,CSVWTGTNTGELFF,TGCAGCGTTTGGACAGGGACAAACACCGGGGAGCTGTTTTTT
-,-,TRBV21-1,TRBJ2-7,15,CASSKGGKTGPEQYF,TGTGCCAGCAGCAAAGGAGGGAAGACAGGGCCAGAGCAGTACTTC
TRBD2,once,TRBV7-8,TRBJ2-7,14,CASSRPGLAYEQYF,TGTGCCAGCAGCCGACCGGGACTAGCCTACGAGCAGTACTTC
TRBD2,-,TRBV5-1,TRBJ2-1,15,CASSLAGDSYNEQFF,TGCGCCAGCAGCTTAGCGGGAGACTCCTACAATGAGCAGTTCTTC
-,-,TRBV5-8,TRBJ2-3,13,CASRRGTARSWYF,TGTGCCAGCAGACGGGGGACGGCGAGGAGTTGGTATTTT
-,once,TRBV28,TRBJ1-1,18,CASSLRPSGVAGNTEAFF,TGTGCCAGCAGTTTACGCCCTTCCGGGGTGGCGGGGAACACTGAAGCTTTCTTT
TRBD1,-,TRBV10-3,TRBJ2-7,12,CAIGTVIYEQYF,TGTGCCATCGGGACAGTTATCTACGAGCAGTACTTC
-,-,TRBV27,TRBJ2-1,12,CASSFRYNEQFF,TGTGCCAGCAGTTTTCGATACAATGAGCAGTTCTTC
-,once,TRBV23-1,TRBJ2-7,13,CASSRGRRDEQYF,TGCGCCAGCAGTCGCGGACGGAGGGACGAGCAGTACTTC
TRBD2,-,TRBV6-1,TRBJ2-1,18,CASSERELAGGSYNEQFF,TGTGCCAGCAGTGAAAGGGAGCTAGCGGGAGGTTCCTACAATGAGCAGTTCTTC
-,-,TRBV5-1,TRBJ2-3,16,CASSPPGGGGTDTQYF,TGCGCCAGCAGCCCGCCAGGGGGAGGGGGCACAGATACGCAGTATTTT
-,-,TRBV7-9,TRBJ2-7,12,CATGTSTYEQYF,TGTGCCACCGGGACTTCAACCTACGAGCAGTACTTC
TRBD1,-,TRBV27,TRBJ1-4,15,CASSPRQGSNEKLFF,TGTGCCAGCAGTCCAAGACAGGGAAGCAACGAAAAACTGTTTTTT
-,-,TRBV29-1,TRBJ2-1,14,CSVARDNTYNEQFF,TGCAGCGTTGCACGGGACAATACCTACAATGAGCAGTTCTTC
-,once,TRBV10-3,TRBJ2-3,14,CATRRSLTTDTQYF,TGTGCCACCAGACGGTCTCTGACCACAGATACGCAGTATTTT
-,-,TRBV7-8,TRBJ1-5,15,CASSLVSGASGAQHF,TGTGCCAGCAGCTTAGTTTCAGGGGCATCTGGGGCCCAGCATTTT
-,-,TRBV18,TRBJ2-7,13,CASSPGRGTEQYF,TGTGCCAGCTCACCGGGCAGGGGAACCGAGCAGTACTTC
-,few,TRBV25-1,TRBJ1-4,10,CASSSEKLFF,TGTGCCAGCAGTTCTGAAAAACTGTTTTTT
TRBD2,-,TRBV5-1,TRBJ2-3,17,CASSLWTSGKRTDTQYF,TGCGCCAGCAGCTTATGGACTAGCGGGAAAAGGACAGATACGCAGTATTTT
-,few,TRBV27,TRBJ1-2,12,CASGTANYGYTF,TGTGCCAGCGGAACGGCTAACTATGGCTACACCTTC
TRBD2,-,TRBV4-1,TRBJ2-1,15,CASSQPGLEVYEQFF,TGCGCCAGCAGCCAACCGGGACTAGAGGTTTACGAGCAGTTCTTC
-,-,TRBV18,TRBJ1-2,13,CASSPSGPYGYTF,TGTGCCAGCTCGCCTTCGGGTCCCTATGGCTACACCTTC
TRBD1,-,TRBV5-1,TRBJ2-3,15,CASSLLNTGADTQYF,TGCGCCAGCAGCTTGCTCAATACAGGGGCGGATACGCAGTATTTT
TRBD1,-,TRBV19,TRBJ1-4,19,CASSSVWDRGHRRVEKLFF,TGTGCCAGTAGTTCTGTGTGGGACAGGGGCCACCGGAGGGTTGAAAAACTGTTTTTT
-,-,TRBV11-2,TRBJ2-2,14,CASSPDRNTGELFF,TGTGCCAGCAGTCCCGACAGAAACACCGGGGAGCTGTTTTTT
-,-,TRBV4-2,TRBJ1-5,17,CASSQDPGHQPNQPQHF,TGTGCCAGCAGCCAAGATCCTGGCCATCAGCCGAATCAGCCCCAGCATTTT
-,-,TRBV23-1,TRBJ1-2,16,CASSQSFRVPDRGYTF,TGCGCCAGCAGTCAATCGTTCCGGGTTCCTGATCGTGGCTACACCTTC
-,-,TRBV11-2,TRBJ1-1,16,CASSLTAGGWTTEAFF,TGTGCCAGCAGCTTAACCGCCGGAGGGTGGACCACTGAAGCTTTCTTT
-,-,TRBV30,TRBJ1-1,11,CAWSRNTEAFF,TGTGCCTGGAGTCGAAACACTGAAGCTTTCTTT
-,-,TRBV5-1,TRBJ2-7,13,CASSQTGSDEQYF,TGCGCCAGCAGCCAGACAGGATCAGACGAGCAGTACTTC
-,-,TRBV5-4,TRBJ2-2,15,CASSLGGFGTGELFF,TGTGCCAGCAGCTTGGGGGGGTTCGGCACCGGGGAGCTGTTTTTT
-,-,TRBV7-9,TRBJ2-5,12,CASQPLAQTQYF,TGTGCCAGCCAACCTTTGGCGCAGACCCAGTACTTC
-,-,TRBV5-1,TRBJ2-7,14,CASSLDSLSYEQYF,TGCGCCAGCAGCTTGGACAGCCTCTCCTACGAGCAGTACTTC
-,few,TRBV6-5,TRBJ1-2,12,CASSYQGYGYTF,TGTGCCAGCAGTTACCAGGGCTATGGCTACACCTTC
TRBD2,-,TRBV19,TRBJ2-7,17,CASSMGTSGIEGYEQYF,TGTGCCAGTAGTATGGGGACTAGCGGGATAGAGGGCTACGAGCAGTACTTC
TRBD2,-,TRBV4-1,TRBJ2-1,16,CASSQDGGRAYNEQFF,TGCGCCAGCAGCCAAGACGGCGGGAGGGCCTACAATGAGCAGTTCTTC
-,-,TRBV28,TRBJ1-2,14,CASRTYRVPYGYTF,TGTGCCAGCAGGACATACAGGGTTCCGTATGGCTACACCTTC
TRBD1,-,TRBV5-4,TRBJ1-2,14,CASSSPGQGFGYTF,TGTGCCAGCAGCTCCCCGGGACAGGGTTTTGGCTACACCTTC
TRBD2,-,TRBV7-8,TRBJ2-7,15,CASSISGGGSYEQYF,TGTGCCAGCAGTATCAGCGGGGGAGGGTCCTACGAGCAGTACTTC
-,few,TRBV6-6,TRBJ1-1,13,CASSWAGNTEAFF,TGTGCCAGCAGTTGGGCAGGAAACACTGAAGCTTTCTTT
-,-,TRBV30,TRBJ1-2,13,CAWSPSRIYGYTF,TGTGCCTGGAGCCCCAGCAGGATCTATGGCTACACCTTC
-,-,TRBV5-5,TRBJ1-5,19,CASSLGGGRGEMSNQPQHF,TGTGCCAGCAGCTTGGGTGGGGGCAGAGGGGAGATGAGCAATCAGCCCCAGCATTTT
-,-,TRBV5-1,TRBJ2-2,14,CASSYTPVGGELFF,TGCGCCAGCAGCTACACGCCAGTGGGAGGGGAGCTGTTTTTT
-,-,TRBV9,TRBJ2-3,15,CASSPRRVSTDTQYF,TGTGCCAGCAGCCCCCGTCGGGTTAGCACAGATACGCAGTATTTT
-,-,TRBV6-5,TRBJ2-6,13,CASSESGANVLTF,TGTGCCAGCAGCGAATCTGGGGCCAACGTCCTGACTTTC
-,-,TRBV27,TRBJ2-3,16,CASSSLGDHSTDTQYF,TGTGCCAGCAGTTCTCTCGGGGACCATAGCACAGATACGCAGTATTTT
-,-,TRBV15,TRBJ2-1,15,CATSRALGRENEQFF,TGTGCCACCAGCAGAGCCCTGGGCAGGGAAAATGAGCAGTTCTTC
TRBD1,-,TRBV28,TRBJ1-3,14,CASAGQGAGNTIYF,TGTGCCAGCGCAGGACAGGGGGCGGGAAACACCATATATTTT
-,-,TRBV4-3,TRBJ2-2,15,CASSQAVSNTGELFF,TGCGCCAGCAGCCAAGCGGTATCGAACACCGGGGAGCTGTTTTTT